Below, 32 T cell receptor beta chains from the same sample are listed, as sequenced in a study of patients and donors after allogeneic stem cell transplantation. TCRdb independently ran MiXCR on the RT-PCR reads; one entry per CDR3 protein. The sample includes 920,000 or so distinct CDR3 sequences, roughly 18% of them seen just once. The sample taken for sequencing was blood, either unsorted or a sorted T cell fraction (not recorded which). The origin of the receptors is a human donor who was either an allogeneic HSCT recipient or a stem cell or donor lymphocyte infusion donor (not recorded which). It is not recorded whose cells these are; they may come from a transplant donor.

This clonotype was recorded a few times. V gene TRBV7-9 combines with J gene TRBJ2-7; 7 bases are shared with TRBD1. The ends lost 5 bases at V and 6 bases at J; junction bases unmatched: 4. This CDR3 comprises 12 residues. CDR1 is SEHNR, CDR2 FQNEAQ, per germline (reference sequence). The CDR3 DNA follows: TGTGCCAGCAGCGAAGGGACAGTCGAGCAGTACTTC. Translated, it gives CASSEGTVEQYF.

V usage is TRBV29-1 and J usage is TRBJ2-3, with D unresolved. This CDR3 has 17 amino acids. The V gene's germline CDR1 is SQVTM and CDR2 ANQGSEA. Between the trimmed V and J ends, which lost 5 bases and 0 bases, there was a span of 21 bases. Here the CDR3 DNA reads TGCAGCGTTACAGACCTACCCTTACTATCTAGCACAGATACGCAGTATTTT. Protein: CSVTDLPLLSSTDTQYF.

The chain employs TRBV20-1 and TRBJ2-5; no clear D gene. The ends were cut back, 3 bases at V and 3 bases at J, with 11 bases in the middle. Germline V gives CDR1 DFQATT, CDR2 SNEGSKA (reference sequence). This CDR3 has 13 residues. CDR3 DNA sequence: TGCAGTGCTAGGGTCCGTGGAAAAGAGACCCAGTACTTC. It encodes CSARVRGKETQYF.

This clonotype has only a few counts. The rearrangement links TRBV6-1 to TRBJ1-6; D is unresolved. The germline gives CDR1 MNHNS, CDR2 SASEGT. The V gene lost 7 bases and the J gene lost 8 bases, with 12 bases spanning the gap. CDR3 length: 13 residues. CDR3 protein: CASTPRIDSPLHF. The CDR3 coding sequence is TGTGCCAGCACCCCCCGGATCGATTCACCCCTCCACTTT.

This clonotype was picked up a small number of times. The chain has TRBV20-1 and TRBJ1-2, with 8 nucleotides matching TRBD1. The CDR3 has 12 amino acids. Germline lookup yields CDR1 DFQATT and CDR2 SNEGSKA (reference sequence). V lost 6 bases to trimming and J lost 6 bases; unmatched junction nucleotides: 6. CDR3 loop: CSAPDRVNGYTF. The CDR3 DNA is TGCAGTGCCCCGGACAGGGTGAATGGCTACACCTTC.

This clonotype is a singleton in its sample. A read error may produce the germline difference seen at one junction end. This chain uses TRBV6-6 with TRBJ1-3; 7 bases are a match to TRBD1. CDR1 MNHNY and CDR2 SVGAGI come from the germline V gene (reference sequence). The CDR3 spans 13 residues. Here the CDR3 DNA reads TGTGCCACAGCGACAGGGTCTGGAAACACCATATGTTTT. It specifies CATATGSGNTICF.

This clonotype was seen a few times. This chain connects TRBV19 to TRBJ1-6; D is possibly TRBD1 (5 bases). The CDR3 length is 13 residues. Germline CDR1 reads LNHDA; CDR2 reads SQIVND (reference sequence). V lost 3 bases to trimming and J lost 14 bases, with 14 bases between them. DNA for the CDR3: TGTGCCAGTAGTATCCGGACAAGGAGGACCCTCCACTTT. Translating gives CASSIRTRRTLHF.

This clonotype was observed a few times. The chain joins TRBV10-3 to TRBJ2-4, with a tentative D call TRBD2 (6 bases). The CDR3 sequence is 12 residues long. Trimming took off 4 bases at V and 8 bases at J, with 9 bases between the two ends. The V gene's germline CDR1 is ENHRY and CDR2 SYGVKD. The CDR3 nucleotides read TGTGCCATCAGTGGTCCGGGAGACATTCAGTACTTC. Protein product: CAISGPGDIQYF.

This clonotype was detected only a few times. The genes are TRBV29-1 and TRBJ1-1; D call uncertain. CDR1 and CDR2 (germline): SQVTM, ANQGSEA. The CDR3 is 11 amino acids. With 6 bases removed from V and 8 bases from J, the gap between germline ends came to 13 bases. CDR3 protein: CSVLKTGEAFF. For the CDR3, the DNA is TGCAGCGTACTTAAGACTGGGGAAGCTTTCTTT.

V is TRBV9 and J is TRBJ2-7, with D unresolved. Deletions cut 0 bases from V and 4 bases from J, with 8 bases between. The CDR3 extends over 13 amino acids. Germline V gene lookup returns CDR1 SGDLS and CDR2 YYNGEE. CDR3 DNA: TGTGCCAGCAGCGTAGCGGAAGCATACGAGCAGTACTTC. Its translation is CASSVAEAYEQYF.

The chain is built from TRBV12-3 or TRBV12-4 and TRBJ1-1; 7 bases map to TRBD1. The CDR3 is 15 residues long. V shed 7 bases, J shed 3 bases, and the junction held 11 bases outside the gene matches. CDR3 region: CASNLQGRGDTEAFF. The CDR3 DNA sequence: TGTGCCAGCAACCTACAGGGGAGGGGTGACACTGAAGCTTTCTTT.

Only a few counts were recorded for this clonotype. The V gene is TRBV25-1, the J gene TRBJ1-2; 10 bases are a match to TRBD1. There are 15 residues in the CDR3. With 5 bases clipped from V and 3 bases from J, the junction kept 6 bases outside the gene matches. CDR1 is MGHDK, CDR2 SYGVNS, per germline. The CDR3 DNA reads as TGTGCCAGCAGTCCCCATGGGACAGGGGACTATGGCTACACCTTC. It specifies CASSPHGTGDYGYTF.

The rearrangement links TRBV7-2 to TRBJ1-1; D unclear. CDR1 and CDR2 from the germline V gene are SGHTA and FQGNSA. The germline V and J ends were trimmed by 7 bases and 5 bases, with 11 bases remaining between them. The CDR3 covers 12 residues. The CDR3 sequence: CASKDGRTEAFF. The DNA for the CDR3 is TGTGCCAGCAAGGACGGGAGGACTGAAGCTTTCTTT.

This clonotype was counted a single time. V and J are TRBV6-1 and TRBJ2-5; 9 bases are shared with TRBD1. After removal of 7 bases from V and 4 bases from J, the junction contained 7 bases not matched to a gene. Germline-derived CDR1 and CDR2 are MNHNS and SASEGT. The CDR3 sequence is 14 residues long. In nucleotides, the CDR3 is TGTGCCAGCATCCCTACAGGGGGCGCAGAGACCCAGTACTTC. Its protein is CASIPTGGAETQYF.

In its sample, this clonotype was seen many times. The chain is built from TRBV12-3 or TRBV12-4 and TRBJ1-2; 7 bases are shared with TRBD1. J gave up 4 bases and V 4 bases, and 9 bases lay outside the gene matches. The CDR3 loop spans 15 amino acids. DNA for the CDR3: TGTGCCAGCAGTTCCCAACGGACAGGTCCCTATGGCTACACCTTC. It encodes CASSSQRTGPYGYTF.

The sample holds a few counts of this clonotype. The genes are TRBV20-1 and TRBJ1-1, with 9 nucleotides matching TRBD1. Germline assignment: CDR1 DFQATT and CDR2 SNEGSKA (reference sequence). The trim removed 1 base at V and 2 bases at J, leaving 5 bases unmatched. The CDR3 is made up of 15 amino acids. The CDR3 protein is CSARGDRDLNTEAFF. The CDR3 bases are TGCAGTGCTAGAGGGGACAGGGACTTAAACACTGAAGCTTTCTTT.

The chain uses TRBV7-8 and TRBJ1-1, with D possibly matching TRBD1 (5 bases). Germline values: CDR1 SGHVS, CDR2 FQNEAQ. This CDR3 is built from 15 residues. V dropped 5 bases and J dropped 11 bases, with 24 bases sitting between them. The CDR3, as DNA: TGTGCCAGCAGCCGCCAGGGCAGGGAGGGAGGATGGGCTTTCTTT. It codes for CASSRQGREGGWAFF.

The table lists this clonotype with a few counts. This chain links TRBV5-1 with TRBJ2-7, with D possibly TRBD2 on 5 matching bases. V was shortened by 5 bases and J by 0 bases, with 15 bases between the two germline ends. Germline V gene lookup returns CDR1 SGHRS and CDR2 YFSETQ. This CDR3 region has 15 residues. The DNA of the CDR3 is TGCGCCAGCAGTTCGGACTCTACCCCCTCCTACGAGCAGTACTTC. It yields the protein CASSSDSTPSYEQYF.

The table lists this clonotype with a few counts. This sequence joins TRBV6-5 and TRBJ2-5; D unresolved. This CDR3 spans 12 amino acids. CDR1 MNHEY and CDR2 SVGAGI come from the germline V gene. Deletions cut 4 bases from V and 5 bases from J, with 8 bases between. CDR3 sequence reads: CASSFHRETQYF. The CDR3 nucleotides read TGTGCCAGCAGTTTTCACCGTGAGACCCAGTACTTC.

This clonotype was seen more than once but under ten times. The J gene is TRBJ1-1, the V gene TRBV30; D perhaps matches TRBD1 (6 bases). Germline V gives CDR1 GTSNPN, CDR2 SVGIG (reference sequence). This CDR3 has 14 amino acids. Between the trimmed V and J ends, which lost 2 bases and 0 bases, there was a span of 10 bases. The CDR3 DNA is TGTGCCTGGAGTCCGGGACATTTGAACACTGAAGCTTTCTTT. It encodes CAWSPGHLNTEAFF.

This clonotype occurred a few times. J is TRBJ2-7 and V is TRBV20-1; D gene unclear. CDR3 length: 17 amino acids. Trimming stripped 1 base from V and 1 base from J, with 20 bases between. Germline values: CDR1 DFQATT, CDR2 SNEGSKA (reference sequence). CDR3 DNA sequence: TGCAGTGCTAGAGCCGGGCCAACACCCTTGCTATCCTACGAGCAGTACTTC. This gives the protein CSARAGPTPLLSYEQYF.

The table lists this clonotype with a few counts. This chain joins TRBV21-1 and TRBJ1-6; TRBD1 is taken as the D call from the table, unchecked against the DNA. TRBV21-1 is given as a pseudogene. The CDR3 loop spans 16 amino acids. CDR3 sequence reads: CASSSRTERYNSPLHF. The CDR3 region has the DNA TGTGCCAGCAGCAGCCGGACAGAACGCTATAATTCACCCCTCCACTTT.

This clonotype showed up just a few times. The chain has TRBV9 and TRBJ2-6, with TRBD1 matching 9 bases. The CDR3 has 18 residues. V shed 3 bases and J 3 bases; nucleotides not matched to a gene: 10. CDR1 and CDR2 from the germline V gene are SGDLS and YYNGEE. In DNA form, the CDR3 reads TGTGCCAGCAGCGCCGGGACAGGGAGGAAATTTGGGGCCAACGTCCTGACTTTC. Protein: CASSAGTGRKFGANVLTF.

The chain has TRBV7-3 and TRBJ2-3, with 10 nucleotides matching TRBD1. The CDR3 has 15 residues. V gave up 6 bases and J gave up 2 bases; unmatched junction bases: 5. In germline, CDR1 is SGHTA, CDR2 FQGTGA. CDR3 residues: CASRSGTGDTDTQYF. The CDR3 nucleotides read TGTGCCAGCAGATCCGGGACAGGGGACACAGATACGCAGTATTTT.

J is TRBJ2-7 and V is TRBV6-5; 7 nucleotides align to TRBD2. The length of the CDR3 is 16 residues. Germline V gives CDR1 MNHEY, CDR2 SVGAGI. The junction had 9 bases not matched to a gene; V was cut back by 2 bases and J by 2 bases. The CDR3 coding sequence is TGTGCCAGCAGTTACGGTAGCGGGTTCTTTACCTACGAGCAGTACTTC. As protein: CASSYGSGFFTYEQYF.

This clonotype occurred many times. V gene TRBV7-8 combines with J gene TRBJ1-1; the D is unclear. CDR3 length: 14 residues. Germline V gene data show CDR1 as SGHVS and CDR2 as FQNEAQ. V lost 1 base and J lost 0, with 6 bases in between. The DNA of the CDR3 is TGTGCCAGCAGCTTAGTATCAGTGAACACTGAAGCTTTCTTT. Translated: CASSLVSVNTEAFF.

This clonotype was detected many times. The J gene is TRBJ1-2, the V gene TRBV12-3 or TRBV12-4; TRBD1 might be the D (6 bases). The germline V and J ends were trimmed by 2 bases and 8 bases, with 15 bases remaining between them. The CDR3 spans 14 residues. The DNA for the CDR3 is TGTGCCAGCAGTTTAAGGGCAGGGGCCGACGGCTACACCTTC. This codes for CASSLRAGADGYTF.

The chain is built from TRBV20-1 and TRBJ2-7; TRBD2 matches at 10 bases. This CDR3 contains 14 residues. Germline V gene data show CDR1 as DFQATT and CDR2 as SNEGSKA (reference sequence). J gave up 3 bases and V 6 bases, and 8 bases lay outside the gene matches. Written as DNA, the CDR3 is TGCAGTGCCCGACGCCCTAGCGGGAGCTACGAGCAGTACTTC. As protein: CSARRPSGSYEQYF.

This clonotype was detected only a few times. The chain joins TRBV27 to TRBJ2-7; TRBD1 might be the D (6 bases). Trimming removed 0 bases at V and 3 bases at J, with 12 bases between. CDR1 and CDR2 from the germline V gene are MNHEY and SMNVEV (reference sequence). This CDR3 is 15 amino acids long. The CDR3 sequence: CASSLSGQGRYEQYF. Here the CDR3 DNA reads TGTGCCAGCAGTTTATCAGGGCAGGGGCGCTACGAGCAGTACTTC.

The CDR3 loop is CASSSVEQMNTEAFF. The CDR3, as DNA: TGTGCCAGCAGCTCGGTTGAGCAGATGAACACTGAAGCTTTCTTT. The chain employs TRBV5-6 and TRBJ1-1; D is uncertain. With 3 bases removed from V and 0 bases from J, the gap between germline ends came to 12 bases. Per germline, CDR1 SGHDT and CDR2 YYEEEE. The CDR3 runs to 15 residues.

This clonotype was detected a few times. The chain has TRBV11-2 and TRBJ2-4; maybe TRBD1 (6 bases). V was cut by 0 bases and J by 1 base, with 13 bases left in between. Germline values: CDR1 SGHAT, CDR2 FQNNGV. The CDR3 runs to 17 residues. As DNA, the CDR3 is TGTGCCAGCAGCTTAGACCCTCAGGGGAGCGCCAAAAACATTCAGTACTTC. Its protein product is CASSLDPQGSAKNIQYF.

The rearrangement joins TRBV9 to TRBJ2-5; TRBD2 agrees at 16 bases. The length of the CDR3 is 17 residues. The ends lost 4 bases at V and 4 bases at J; junction bases unmatched: 7. From germline, CDR1 is SGDLS and CDR2 YYNGEE. The CDR3 sequence is CASSPGTSGGALETQYF. The CDR3 coding sequence is TGTGCCAGCAGCCCCGGGACTAGCGGGGGGGCGTTAGAGACCCAGTACTTC.